Below are 23 T cell receptor beta chains sequenced from a single sample in a study of T cell responses to AZD1222 COVID-19 vaccine. Assay: immunoSEQ multiplex PCR; the TCRdb copy retains only in-frame clones and omits some. In the table there are 100,000 to 150,000 clones, more than 70% of which are singletons. Sample: peripheral blood, taken on day 0 of AZD1222 vaccination. These receptors all come from an adult in good health.

This sequence joins TRBV29-1 and TRBJ1-2, with 7 bases lining up with TRBD1. The CDR3 is made up of 14 amino acids. Germline V gene data show CDR1 as SQVTM and CDR2 as ANQGSEA. V lost 1 base, J lost 0 bases, and 2 bases stayed unmatched. The CDR3 here is CSVEGDRANYGYTF. The CDR3 DNA sequence: TGCAGCGTTGAAGGGGACAGAGCTAACTATGGCTACACCTTC. Complete variable domain (other parts from reference TRBV29-1 and TRBJ1-2): SAVISQKPSRDICQRGTSLTIQCQVDSQVTMMFWYRQQPGQSLTLIATANQGSEATYESGFVIDKFPISRPNLTFSTLTVSNMSPEDSSIYLCSVEGDRANYGYTFGSGTRLTVV.

V gene TRBV10-3 combines with J gene TRBJ2-7; TRBD1 matches 7 bases. V lost 5 bases and J lost 6; bases outside the gene matches: 7. Germline V lookup: CDR1 ENHRY, CDR2 SYGVKD. CDR3 size: 13 residues. CDR3 in amino acids: CAISMGQPVEQYF. The CDR3 nucleotides read TGTGCCATCAGTATGGGACAGCCGGTCGAGCAGTACTTC.

This clone came up once. This chain links TRBV2 with TRBJ2-4; TRBD1 might be the D (5 bases). Germline CDR1 is SNHLY and CDR2 is FYNNEI. Trimming took off 0 bases at V and 6 bases at J, with 9 bases between the two ends. The CDR3 sequence is 14 residues long. The CDR3 DNA sequence: TGTGCCAGCAGTGAAGCGCCTCAGGGAAACATTCAGTACTTC. Translating gives CASSEAPQGNIQYF.

V is TRBV12-3 or TRBV12-4 and J is TRBJ1-4, with no clear D. The CDR3 loop spans 13 amino acids. V lost 8 bases and J 5 bases, leaving 12 bases between the germline ends. This chain's CDR3 is CASGRRTNEKLFF. The DNA for the CDR3 is TGTGCCAGCGGAAGACGGACGAATGAAAAACTGTTTTTT.

This sequence joins TRBV7-9 and TRBJ2-7; possible D gene TRBD2, 5 bases. CDR1 is SEHNR, CDR2 FQNEAQ, per germline (reference sequence). Trimming took 3 bases from V and 5 from J, leaving 5 bases between them. The CDR3 extends over 11 amino acids. CDR3 sequence reads: CASSFGNEQYF. CDR3 nucleotide sequence: TGTGCCAGCAGCTTCGGGAACGAGCAGTACTTC.

The genes are TRBV6-2 or TRBV6-3 and TRBJ2-1; 7 bases agree with TRBD1. This CDR3 is 15 amino acids long. Germline trimming cut 5 bases from V and 0 bases from J; bases unmatched to any gene: 4. Germline CDR1 and CDR2: MNHEY and SVGEGT. The CDR3 DNA reads as TGTGCCAGCAGTCTATACAGGGGCTCCTACAATGAGCAGTTCTTC. As protein: CASSLYRGSYNEQFF.

This chain uses TRBV13 with TRBJ1-1, with D perhaps TRBD1 (5 bases). The CDR3 covers 13 residues. Germline V gene sequence: CDR1 PRHDT, CDR2 FYEKMQ (reference sequence). V gave up 1 base and J gave up 11 bases, with 14 bases separating them. In DNA form, the CDR3 reads TGTGCCAGCAGCTTAGTTCGGGGGAGAACCGCTTTCTTT. It is translated as CASSLVRGRTAFF.

V and J are TRBV9 and TRBJ2-2; D possibly corresponds to TRBD1 (5 bases). There are 15 residues in the CDR3. V lost 0 bases and J lost 8, with 14 bases in between. Germline V gives CDR1 SGDLS, CDR2 YYNGEE. The chain's CDR3 is CASSVGPREVGELFF. Here the CDR3 DNA reads TGTGCCAGCAGCGTAGGTCCCAGGGAAGTTGGGGAGCTGTTTTTT.

The chain uses TRBV19 and TRBJ1-4; 8 positions agree with TRBD1. V trimming: 3 bases; J trimming: 8 bases; junction bases outside the gene matches: 2. There are 13 residues in the CDR3. Germline V gene sequence: CDR1 LNHDA, CDR2 SQIVND (reference sequence). CDR3 residues: CASSIAGGEKLFF. The CDR3 coding sequence is TGTGCCAGTAGTATTGCAGGGGGCGAAAAACTGTTTTTT. Using reference TRBV19 and TRBJ1-4 for the parts outside the CDR3, the full variable domain is DGGITQSPKYLFRKEGQNVTLSCEQNLNHDAMYWYRQDPGQGLRLIYYSQIVNDFQKGDIAEGYSVSREKKESFPLTVTSAQKNPTAFYLCASSIAGGEKLFFGSGTQLSVL.

The rearrangement uses TRBV11-2 and TRBJ1-1; maybe TRBD1 (6 bases). Trimming cost V 1 base and J 6 bases, with 15 bases left between them. The CDR3 runs 15 residues. The germline V gene encodes CDR1 SGHAT and CDR2 FQNNGV. The CDR3 reads CASSLVSGGIAEAFF. The CDR3 DNA reads as TGTGCCAGCAGCTTAGTTTCGGGGGGCATCGCTGAAGCTTTCTTT.

J is TRBJ1-2 and V is TRBV2, with TRBD1 as a possible D gene (6 bases). The CDR3 covers 15 residues. V lost 10 bases, J lost 3 bases, and 21 bases lay in between. The germline CDR1 and CDR2 sequences are SNHLY and FYNNEI. CDR3 in DNA: TGTGCCACAAGGGTTCGCCAGGGGATCCACTATGGCTACACCTTC. The encoded protein is CATRVRQGIHYGYTF.

The genes are TRBV7-8 and TRBJ2-6, with D tentatively TRBD1 (5 bases). Trimming took off 9 bases at V and 0 bases at J, with 18 bases between the two ends. The germline CDR1 and CDR2 sequences are SGHVS and FQNEAQ. CDR3 length equals 17 residues. The CDR3 sequence: CASHLKDSYSGANVLTF. The CDR3 nucleotides read TGTGCCAGTCACCTCAAAGACAGCTACTCTGGGGCCAACGTCCTGACTTTC.

The gene calls are TRBV7-3 and TRBJ2-1; TRBD1 might be the D (5 bases). V dropped 1 base and J dropped 5 bases, with 21 bases sitting between them. The CDR3 spans 18 residues. Germline V lookup: CDR1 SGHTA, CDR2 FQGTGA. CDR3 region: CASSLMGRVILDNNEQFF. The CDR3, as DNA: TGTGCCAGCAGCTTAATGGGCAGGGTAATCCTCGACAACAATGAGCAGTTCTTC.

The genes are TRBV5-4 and TRBJ2-5; unclear D gene. The germline CDR1 and CDR2 sequences are SGHNT and YYREEE (reference sequence). The ends were cut back, 2 bases at V and 4 bases at J, with 9 bases in the middle. The CDR3 consists of 13 residues. The CDR3 nucleotides are TGTGCCAGCAGCTTAGGTCAGTTAGAGACCCAGTACTTC. Its protein product is CASSLGQLETQYF.

The chain joins TRBV24-1 to TRBJ2-1; D is perhaps TRBD1 or TRBD2 (5 bases each). The V end lost 4 bases, the J end lost 8 bases, and 17 bases lay between the germline ends. In germline, CDR1 is KGHDR, CDR2 SFDVKD. This CDR3 is built from 15 residues. CDR3 sequence reads: CATSEPGPSHDEQFF. In DNA, the CDR3 is TGTGCCACCAGTGAGCCGGGACCAAGCCACGATGAGCAGTTCTTC.

The chain couples TRBV5-1 to TRBJ1-2, with no clear D. V lost 0 bases, J lost 6 bases, and 9 bases lay in between. The CDR3 runs to 13 residues. CDR1 SGHRS and CDR2 YFSETQ come from the germline V gene. The DNA of the CDR3 is TGCGCCAGCAGCTTGGGGGCCCTTAATGGCTACACCTTC. It is translated as CASSLGALNGYTF.

This chain joins TRBV12-5 and TRBJ2-7; 7 bases map to TRBD2. CDR3 length: 13 amino acids. V gave up 7 bases and J gave up 4 bases; unmatched junction bases: 7. CDR1 LGHNT and CDR2 FRNRAP come from the germline V gene. The CDR3 nucleotides read TGTGCTAGTGCCAGCGGGACGGCTTACGAGCAGTACTTC. This encodes CASASGTAYEQYF.

V usage is TRBV5-4 and J usage is TRBJ1-3; TRBD1 aligns across 7 bases. V shed 4 bases, J shed 4 bases, and the junction held 5 bases outside the gene matches. Germline assignment: CDR1 SGHNT and CDR2 YYREEE (reference sequence). The CDR3 is 14 amino acids. The CDR3 bases are TGTGCCAGCAGCGGTAACAGGGGCGGAAACACCATATATTTT. The encoded protein is CASSGNRGGNTIYF.

The sample holds one count of this clone. This chain connects TRBV6-4 to TRBJ1-3; D uncertain. Germline V CDR1 and CDR2: MRHNA, SNTAGT. Trimming removed 9 bases from V and 0 bases from J, with 21 bases in between. This CDR3 is 17 amino acids long. The CDR3 region is CARGNEWATHSGNTIYF. The CDR3 DNA reads as TGTGCCAGAGGGAACGAATGGGCCACGCACTCTGGAAACACCATATATTTT.

The gene calls are TRBV28 and TRBJ2-7; 12 nucleotides align to TRBD2. CDR1 is MDHEN and CDR2 is SYDVKM in the germline V gene. Germline trimming cut 4 bases from V and 0 bases from J; bases unmatched to any gene: 4. The CDR3 has 16 residues. CDR3 DNA: TGTGCCAGCAGTTCCGGACTAGCGGGAAGCTCCTACGAGCAGTACTTC. Translated, it gives CASSSGLAGSSYEQYF.

This chain connects TRBV24-1 to TRBJ2-1; no definite D call. Trimming left V 5 bases short and J 9 bases short, with 16 bases between. This CDR3 is 14 amino acids long. Germline V gene lookup returns CDR1 KGHDR and CDR2 SFDVKD. The DNA for the CDR3 is TGTGCCACCAGTGGGTCGGTTGGGCTTATTGAGCAGTTCTTC. Protein: CATSGSVGLIEQFF.

This chain connects TRBV9 to TRBJ1-3, with D possibly matching TRBD1 (5 bases). Germline V gene lookup returns CDR1 SGDLS and CDR2 YYNGEE. The CDR3 contains 15 residues. Trimming took 5 bases from V and 1 from J, leaving 13 bases between them. CDR3 sequence (DNA): TGTGCCAGCAGTCAGGGAGGAGGGTCTGGAAACACCATATATTTT. This encodes CASSQGGGSGNTIYF.

The V gene is TRBV24-1, the J gene TRBJ1-1; D uncertain. The V end lost 9 bases, the J end lost 7 bases, and 14 bases lay between the germline ends. From germline, CDR1 is KGHDR and CDR2 SFDVKD. The CDR3 has 12 residues. CDR3 region: CATSQEGNEAFF. Written as DNA, the CDR3 is TGTGCCACCTCTCAGGAGGGAAATGAAGCTTTCTTT.